This entry lists 4 T cell receptor beta chains sequenced from one sample in a study of shared clonotypes between healthy human individuals. Repertoires were generated with immunoSEQ multiplex PCR, while TCRdb's copy carries only in-frame clones and drops some. The sample carries approximately 2.4 million clones, approximately 94% recorded once. The sample comprised naive CD4+ T cells sorted from blood. As to subset: CD45RA+ positively selected. The receptors were gathered from a man younger than 35 in good health.

The chain uses TRBV5-6 and TRBJ2-7; 8 bases fit TRBD2. CDR1 is SGHDT, CDR2 YYEEEE, per germline. The V segment lost 2 bases and the J segment 4 bases; nucleotides outside the gene matches: 5. CDR3 length equals 14 residues. The CDR3 DNA follows: TGTGCCAGCAGCTTAGGAGCGGGAGCTTACGAGCAGTACTTC. Translation gives CASSLGAGAYEQYF. Together with reference TRBV5-6 and TRBJ2-7, the CDR3 gives the full variable domain: DAGVTQSPTHLIKTRGQQVTLRCSPKSGHDTVSWYQQALGQGPQFIFQYYEEEERQRGNFPDRFSGHQFPNYSSELNVNALLLGDSALYLCASSLGAGAYEQYFGPGTRLTVT.

On this clone: The sample contains more than one DNA sequence encoding this CDR3. This chain links TRBV9 with TRBJ1-2, with D hard to call. In germline, CDR1 is SGDLS, CDR2 YYNGEE. V lost 0 bases and J lost 4, with 7 bases in between. The CDR3 totals 13 residues. CDR3 protein: CASSVVGGYGYTF. CDR3 nucleotide sequence: TGTGCCAGCAGCGTAGTGGGTGGCTATGGCTACACCTTC. The complete variable domain, with remaining parts taken from reference TRBV9 and TRBJ1-2, reads DSGVTQTPKHLITATGQRVTLRCSPRSGDLSVYWYQQSLDQGLQFLIQYYNGEERAKGNILERFSAQQFPDLHSELNLSSLELGDSALYFCASSVVGGYGYTFGSGTRLTVV.

The rearrangement joins TRBV30 to TRBJ1-6; 9 bases are shared with TRBD1. From germline, CDR1 is GTSNPN and CDR2 SVGIG (reference sequence). The CDR3 is 15 amino acids. With V trimmed by 3 bases and J by 9 bases, 9 bases remained unmatched. Written as DNA, the CDR3 is TGTGCCTGGAGACACGGGGGGACAGGGCCTTCACCCCTCCACTTT. Residues: CAWRHGGTGPSPLHF.

V gene TRBV10-2 combines with J gene TRBJ1-1, with D unclear. Germline CDR1 is WSHSY and CDR2 is SAAADI. CDR3 length: 12 residues. Trimming stripped 6 bases from V and 0 bases from J, with 5 bases between. The CDR3 DNA is TGCGCCAGCAGCATGGTGAACACTGAAGCTTTCTTT. Translated, it gives CASSMVNTEAFF.